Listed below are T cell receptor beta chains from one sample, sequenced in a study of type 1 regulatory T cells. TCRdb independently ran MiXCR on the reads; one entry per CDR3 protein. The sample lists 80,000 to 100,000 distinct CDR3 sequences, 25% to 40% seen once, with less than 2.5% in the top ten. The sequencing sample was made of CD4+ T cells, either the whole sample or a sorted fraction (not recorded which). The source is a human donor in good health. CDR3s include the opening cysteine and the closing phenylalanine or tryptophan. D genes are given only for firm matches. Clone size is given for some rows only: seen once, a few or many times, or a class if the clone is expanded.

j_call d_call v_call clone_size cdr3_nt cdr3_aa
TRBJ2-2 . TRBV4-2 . TGTGCCAGCAGCCAAGTCTGGTCTAACACCGGGGAGCTGTTTTTT CASSQVWSNTGELFF
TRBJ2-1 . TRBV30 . TGTGCCTGGAGTAGGACAGAATACAATGAGCAGTTCTTC CAWSRTEYNEQFF
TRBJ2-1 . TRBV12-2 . TGTGAAAGTCGCTCCCTCCCGGGACTAGCGGGAGGCGGGATTCACAATGAGCAGTTCTTC CESRSLPGLAGGGIHNEQFF
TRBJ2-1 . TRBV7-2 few TGTGCCAGCAGCTCTAGAAACCGGGCCCACTCCTACAATGAGCAGTTCTTC CASSSRNRAHSYNEQFF
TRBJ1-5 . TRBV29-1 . TGCAGCGCTCAGACGGGGGGCCTGACTCCCCAGCATTTT CSAQTGGLTPQHF
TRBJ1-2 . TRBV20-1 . TGCAGTGTCCCCCCTGGACTACAGGTGTCGGGCTATGGCTACACCTTC CSVPPGLQVSGYGYTF
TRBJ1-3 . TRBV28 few TGTGCCCACCGGGCGGGGGCTGGAAACACCATATATTTT CAHRAGAGNTIYF
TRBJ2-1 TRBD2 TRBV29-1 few TGCAGCGTTGAAGCGAGCGGGAGGGCCTACAATGAGCAGTTCTTC CSVEASGRAYNEQFF
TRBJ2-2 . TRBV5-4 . TGTGCCAGCAGCCCGTCCGGTGTGGGGCGAACCGGGGAGCTGTTTTTT CASSPSGVGRTGELFF
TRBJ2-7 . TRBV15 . TGTGCCACCAGCAGAGATCCGTTGGGCAGAACCTACGAGCAGTACTTC CATSRDPLGRTYEQYF
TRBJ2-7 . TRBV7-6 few TGTGCCAGCAGCTTAGAAAGCGGCTACGAGCAGTACTTC CASSLESGYEQYF
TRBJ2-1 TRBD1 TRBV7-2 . TGTGCCAGCAGCATAAAATCGACAGGGGCGCATGAGCAGTTCTTC CASSIKSTGAHEQFF
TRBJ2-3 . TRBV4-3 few TGCGCCAGCAGCCAAGGACCCACAGGGACCACAGATACGCAGTATTTT CASSQGPTGTTDTQYF
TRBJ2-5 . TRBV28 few TGTGCCAGTAGTCCCCTAGGAGAGACCCAGTACTTC CASSPLGETQYF
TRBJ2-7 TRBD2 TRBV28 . TGTGCCAGCAGTCCCCCTGGAGCGGGAGGAGCCTACGGGCAGTACTTC CASSPPGAGGAYGQYF
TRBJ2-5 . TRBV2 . TGTGCCAGCAGTGAAAGGACTAACCAAGAGACCCAGTACTTC CASSERTNQETQYF
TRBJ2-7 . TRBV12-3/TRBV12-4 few TGTGCCAGCAGTCCCGGGACGGGTCCCTACGAGCAGTACTTC CASSPGTGPYEQYF
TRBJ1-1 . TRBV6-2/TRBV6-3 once TGTGCCAGCAGTTACCCACAGTCTGAAACTTTCTTT CASSYPQSETFF
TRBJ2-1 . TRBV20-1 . TGCAGTGCGGGAATAGCATACAATGAGCAGTTCTTC CSAGIAYNEQFF
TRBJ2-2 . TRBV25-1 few TGTGCCAGCACCGAATCCGCCCACGGTTACACCGGGGAGCTGTTTTTT CASTESAHGYTGELFF
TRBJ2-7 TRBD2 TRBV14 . TGTGCCAGCAGCCTCGGGACTAGGAATGCCTACGAGCAGTACTTC CASSLGTRNAYEQYF
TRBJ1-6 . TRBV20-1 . TGCAGTGCAACCCCACCGGGATCCTATAATTCACCCCTCCACTTT CSATPPGSYNSPLHF
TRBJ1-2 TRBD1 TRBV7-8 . TGTGCCAGCAGCTTAGGGGACAGGGGTTCAGGCTACACCTTC CASSLGDRGSGYTF
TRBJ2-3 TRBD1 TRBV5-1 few TGCGCCAGCCGTACTTTACAGGGGGCTCAAGATACGCAGTATTTT CASRTLQGAQDTQYF
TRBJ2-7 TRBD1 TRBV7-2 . TGTGCCAGCCCGGGTCGGTGGACAGGGGTCTACGAGCAGTACTTC CASPGRWTGVYEQYF
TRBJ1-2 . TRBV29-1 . TGCAGCGTTGTGTTCACAGGGCCTCCCTATGGCTACACCTTC CSVVFTGPPYGYTF
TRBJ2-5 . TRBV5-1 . TGCGCCAGCAGCTCAATGGGCCAAGAGACCCAGTACTTC CASSSMGQETQYF
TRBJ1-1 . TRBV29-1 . TGCAGCGTTGAGTTCTCCAGGAACACTGAAGCTTTCTTT CSVEFSRNTEAFF
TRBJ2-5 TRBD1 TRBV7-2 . TGTGCCAGCAGCTGGACAGGGAACGGGGAGACCCAGTACTTC CASSWTGNGETQYF
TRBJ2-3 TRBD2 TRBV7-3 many TGTGCCAGCAGCTGGCTAGCGGACACAGATACGCAGTATTTT CASSWLADTDTQYF
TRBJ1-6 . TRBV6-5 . TGTGCCAGCAGCCCGGTTGGCGGGAGAGGCTCACCCCTCCACTTT CASSPVGGRGSPLHF
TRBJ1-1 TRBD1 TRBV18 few TGTGCCAGCTCACCACTTCCAGGGGGGAACACTGAAGCTTTCTTT CASSPLPGGNTEAFF
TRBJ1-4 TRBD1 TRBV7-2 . TGTGCCAGCAGCCTCAGGACAGGCGGGGATGAAAAACTGTTTTTT CASSLRTGGDEKLFF
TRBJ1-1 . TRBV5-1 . TGCGCCAGCAGCTTTGGGCAGCTGAACACTGAAGCTTTCTTT CASSFGQLNTEAFF
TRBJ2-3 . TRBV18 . TGTGCCAGCTCACCTGCGGGCCGATGGCCCATTGATACGCAGTATTTT CASSPAGRWPIDTQYF
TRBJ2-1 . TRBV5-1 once TGCGCCAGCAGCTTGGGGTCTGGAGGGGGCTCCTACAATGAGCAGTTCTTC CASSLGSGGGSYNEQFF
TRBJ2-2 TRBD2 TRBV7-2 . TGTGCCAGCAGCCCCGGTCTGGGTAGCGGGAGGTTCGGGGAGCTGTTTTTT CASSPGLGSGRFGELFF
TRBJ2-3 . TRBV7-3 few TGTGCCAGCAGCCCGACATCTAGCACAGATACGCAGTATTTT CASSPTSSTDTQYF
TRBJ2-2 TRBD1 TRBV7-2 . TGTGCCAGCAGCTTGCTAGGGGGCTCCGGGGAGCTGTTTTTT CASSLLGGSGELFF
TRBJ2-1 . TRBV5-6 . TGTGCCAGCAGCTTGCTCGGCGGGGACAATGAGCAGTTCTTC CASSLLGGDNEQFF
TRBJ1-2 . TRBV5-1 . TGCGCCAGCAGCCAAAATACAGTGAACTATGGCTACACCTTC CASSQNTVNYGYTF
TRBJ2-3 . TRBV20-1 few TGCAGTGCTAGGGGACGCAGCACAGATACGCAGTATTTT CSARGRSTDTQYF
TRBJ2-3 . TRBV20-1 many TGCAGTGCTCTGAAGGTTTCAGATACGCAGTATTTT CSALKVSDTQYF
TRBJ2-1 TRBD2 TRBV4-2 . TGTGCCAGCAGCCAACTGACTAGCGGGACGAGGGGCAATGAGCAGTTCTTC CASSQLTSGTRGNEQFF
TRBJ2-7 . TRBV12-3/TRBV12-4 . TGTGCCAGCCAGGGACTCTACGAGCAGTACTTC CASQGLYEQYF
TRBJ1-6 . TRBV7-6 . TGTGCCAGCAGCGCCCGGTCGGGAGAGGATTCACCCCTCCACTTT CASSARSGEDSPLHF
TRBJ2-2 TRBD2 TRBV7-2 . TGTGCCAGCAGCTTCCTCCGGGAGGAAAGAGACACCGGGGAGCTGTTTTTT CASSFLREERDTGELFF
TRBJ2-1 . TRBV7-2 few TGTGCCAGCAGCCCCCAGATGAGGGACACTGAGTTCTTC CASSPQMRDTEFF
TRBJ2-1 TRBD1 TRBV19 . TGTGCCAGTAGTATCCCCACAGGGGGCGATTACAATGAGCAGTTCTTC CASSIPTGGDYNEQFF
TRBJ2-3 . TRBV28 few TGTGCCAGCACCGCAGGAGATACGCAGTATTTT CASTAGDTQYF
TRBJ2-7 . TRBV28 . TGTGCCAGCAGTATCCGCAGGGGAGTGGTGGGCGAGCAGTACTTC CASSIRRGVVGEQYF
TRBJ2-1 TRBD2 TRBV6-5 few TGTGCCAGCACCACCGTGCAGGGGACTAGGTTCAGCATGGGTGAGCAGTTCTTC CASTTVQGTRFSMGEQFF